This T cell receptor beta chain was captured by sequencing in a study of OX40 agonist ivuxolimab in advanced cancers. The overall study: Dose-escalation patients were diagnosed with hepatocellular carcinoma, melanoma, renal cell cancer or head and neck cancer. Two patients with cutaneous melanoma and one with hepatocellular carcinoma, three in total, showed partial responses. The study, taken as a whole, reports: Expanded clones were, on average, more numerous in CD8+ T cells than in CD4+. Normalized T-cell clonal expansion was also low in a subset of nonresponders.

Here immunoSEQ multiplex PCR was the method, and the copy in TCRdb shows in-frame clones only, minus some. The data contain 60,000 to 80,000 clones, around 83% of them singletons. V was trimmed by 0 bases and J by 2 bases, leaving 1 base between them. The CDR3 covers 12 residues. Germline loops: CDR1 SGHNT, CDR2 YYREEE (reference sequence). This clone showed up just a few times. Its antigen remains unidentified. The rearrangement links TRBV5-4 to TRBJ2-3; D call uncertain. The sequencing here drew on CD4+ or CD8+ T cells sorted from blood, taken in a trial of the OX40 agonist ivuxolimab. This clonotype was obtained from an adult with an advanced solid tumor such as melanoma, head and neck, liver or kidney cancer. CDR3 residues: CASSLDTDTQYF. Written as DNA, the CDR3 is TGTGCCAGCAGCTTGGACACAGATACGCAGTATTTT.